The 21 T cell receptor beta chains presented below share a single source sample, sequenced in a study of long-term antiretroviral therapy in people with HIV (dated by TCRdb to the early 2020s). The immunoSEQ hsTCRB v3.0 assay was used at survey level resolution to sequence the TRB variable region. TCRdb took over this immuneACCESS table, retaining in-frame rearrangements with V and J assigned. Such tables are incomplete; in checked studies, under half of the missing clones stem from an unresolved V gene, and the remainder is unexplained. The sample has 30,000 or so clones on record, over 80% of them singletons. The ten largest account for 6.2% of the sample. Sequences were derived from unsorted PBMCs, sampled 0.4 years after starting antiretroviral therapy. The source of these receptors is a man between 18 and 35 years old with HIV.

This chain joins TRBV5-1 and TRBJ1-1; D is unresolved. The germline V gene encodes CDR1 SGHRS and CDR2 YFSETQ. V was clipped by 0 bases and J by 2 bases, with 8 bases between them. This CDR3 has 14 amino acids. CDR3 sequence: CASSLGTDNTEAFF. As DNA, the CDR3 is TGCGCCAGCAGCTTGGGGACGGACAACACTGAAGCTTTCTTT.

The count of this clone is one. The gene calls are TRBV9 and TRBJ2-7; a weak D match, TRBD2 (6 bases). CDR3 size: 17 residues. The germline CDR1 and CDR2 sequences are SGDLS and YYNGEE. The germline V and J ends were trimmed by 0 bases and 0 bases, with 16 bases remaining between them. CDR3 in amino acids: CASSVDLGTGSSYEQYF. CDR3 DNA sequence: TGTGCCAGCAGCGTAGACCTTGGGACTGGTAGCTCCTACGAGCAGTACTTC.

This clone appeared once. The chain recombines TRBV6-5 with TRBJ2-1, with TRBD1 as a possible D gene (6 bases). Germline loops: CDR1 MNHEY, CDR2 SVGAGI. Trimming took 6 bases from V and 4 from J, leaving 10 bases between them. CDR3 length: 13 amino acids. CDR3 protein: CASRRGQYNEQFF. Here the CDR3 DNA reads TGTGCCAGCAGGAGGGGACAATACAATGAGCAGTTCTTC.

The rearrangement uses TRBV7-3 and TRBJ2-3; 8 bases match TRBD1. The CDR3 spans 17 residues. J gave up 7 bases and V 3 bases, and 15 bases lay outside the gene matches. Germline lookup yields CDR1 SGHTA and CDR2 FQGTGA. The CDR3: CASSFSTTGEGRNTQYF. Written as DNA, the CDR3 is TGTGCCAGCAGCTTCTCCACGACAGGGGAAGGACGGAATACGCAGTATTTT.

This clone was detected a few times. The V call is TRBV19, the J call TRBJ2-7; TRBD1 matches 7 bases. Germline CDR1 and CDR2: LNHDA and SQIVND (reference sequence). Unmatched junction bases numbered 6, after V lost 3 bases and J lost 1 base. This CDR3 comprises 15 residues. The CDR3: CASSITGQTSYEQYF. The DNA for the CDR3 is TGTGCCAGTAGTATCACGGGACAGACTTCCTACGAGCAGTACTTC.

The genes are TRBV7-9 and TRBJ1-2; D is unclear. CDR3 length: 10 residues. The germline CDR1 and CDR2 sequences are SEHNR and FQNEAQ (reference sequence). The ends were cut back, 5 bases at V and 8 bases at J, with 6 bases in the middle. The CDR3 loop is CASSRWGYTF. CDR3 bases: TGTGCCAGCAGCCGGTGGGGCTACACCTTC.

The table lists this clone with a count of one. CDR3 amino acids: CASSDGTGENLSGANVLTF. CDR3 nucleotides: TGTGCCAGCAGCGACGGGACAGGAGAGAATCTCTCTGGGGCCAACGTCCTGACTTTC. The rearrangement uses TRBV9 and TRBJ2-6, with TRBD1 matching 8 bases. The CDR3 covers 19 residues. V shed 3 bases and J 0 bases; nucleotides not matched to a gene: 11. Germline V gene sequence: CDR1 SGDLS, CDR2 YYNGEE. The full variable domain, its missing parts supplied by reference TRBV9 and TRBJ2-6, is DSGVTQTPKHLITATGQRVTLRCSPRSGDLSVYWYQQSLDQGLQFLIQYYNGEERAKGNILERFSAQQFPDLHSELNLSSLELGDSALYFCASSDGTGENLSGANVLTFGAGSRLTVL.

The V and J genes are TRBV14 and TRBJ2-7; 9 nucleotides align to TRBD1. Germline CDR1 is SGHDN and CDR2 is FVKESK. With V trimmed by 4 bases and J by 1 base, 11 bases remained unmatched. CDR3 length: 17 residues. The chain's CDR3 is CASSLYRPGQGSYEQYF. The CDR3 nucleotides read TGTGCCAGCAGCCTCTATCGTCCGGGACAGGGATCCTACGAGCAGTACTTC.

The chain is built from TRBV15 and TRBJ1-2; 8 nucleotides agree with TRBD1. Losses at the gene ends were 5 bases for V and 4 bases for J; bases not matched to a gene: 3. The CDR3 contains 13 residues. Germline V gene data show CDR1 as LNHNV and CDR2 as YYDKDF (reference sequence). Here the CDR3 DNA reads TGTGCCACCAGCCGTGACAGGGGCTATGGCTACACCTTC. Translated: CATSRDRGYGYTF. Together with reference TRBV15 and TRBJ1-2, the CDR3 gives the full variable domain: DAMVIQNPRYQVTQFGKPVTLSCSQTLNHNVMYWYQQKSSQAPKLLFHYYDKDFNNEADTPDNFQSRRPNTSFCFLDIRSPGLGDTAMYLCATSRDRGYGYTFGSGTRLTVV.

V gene TRBV4-1 combines with J gene TRBJ1-2; D perhaps matches TRBD1 (5 bases). Germline CDR1 is MGHRA and CDR2 is YSYEKL. V lost 2 bases to trimming and J lost 6 bases, with 22 bases between them. The CDR3 covers 17 residues. CDR3 protein: CASSQSLSVAGPNGYTF. CDR3 nucleotides: TGCGCCAGCAGCCAATCCCTATCCGTGGCAGGGCCCAATGGCTACACCTTC.

V and J are TRBV23-1 and TRBJ1-1, with a weak D call TRBD1 (6 bases). TRBV23-1 qualifies as an ORF whose function is uncertain. The CDR3 has 15 residues. Trimming removed 0 bases at V and 2 bases at J, with 10 bases between. CDR3 DNA sequence: TGCGCCAGCAGTCAATCGGTCAGGGGAAACACTGAAGCTTTCTTT. Its translation: CASSQSVRGNTEAFF.

The chain employs TRBV5-6 and TRBJ2-7; TRBD1 matches 10 bases. The junction had 1 base not matched to a gene; V was cut back by 0 bases and J by 4 bases. The CDR3 length is 14 residues. Germline V gene data show CDR1 as SGHDT and CDR2 as YYEEEE. In nucleotides, the CDR3 is TGTGCCAGCAGCTTGGGACAGGGGGCTTACGAGCAGTACTTC. It specifies CASSLGQGAYEQYF.

The V gene is TRBV12-5, the J gene TRBJ2-5; 7 nucleotides line up with TRBD2. This CDR3 is 17 amino acids long. Trimming cost V 3 bases and J 3 bases; bases outside gene matches: 13. CDR1 and CDR2 from the germline V gene are LGHNT and FRNRAP. This chain's CDR3 is CASGFGGRDQWEETQYF. CDR3 in DNA: TGTGCTAGTGGTTTTGGCGGGAGAGATCAATGGGAAGAGACCCAGTACTTC. Full variable domain (remainder filled in from reference TRBV12-5 and TRBJ2-5): DARVTQTPRHKVTEMGQEVTMRCQPILGHNTVFWYRQTMMQGLELLAYFRNRAPLDDSGMPKDRFSAEMPDATLATLKIQPSEPRDSAVYFCASGFGGRDQWEETQYFGPGTRLLVL.

This clone has just one count. The chain recombines TRBV7-3 with TRBJ1-2; a possible D gene is TRBD1 (6 bases). The germline V gene encodes CDR1 SGHTA and CDR2 FQGTGA. V lost 1 base, J lost 8 bases, and 11 bases lay in between. The CDR3 is made up of 13 amino acids. CDR3: CASSLNREEGYTF. The DNA for the CDR3 is TGTGCCAGCAGCTTAAACAGGGAGGAAGGCTACACCTTC.

The chain couples TRBV30 to TRBJ2-7, with TRBD2 matching over 8 bases. The germline CDR1 and CDR2 sequences are GTSNPN and SVGIG (reference sequence). This CDR3 is 15 amino acids long. The V segment lost 4 bases and the J segment 2 bases; nucleotides outside the gene matches: 10. CDR3 coding DNA: TGTGCCTGGATCCCTCGGCGGGAGGCCCCCTACGAGCAGTACTTC. Its protein product is CAWIPRREAPYEQYF.

The chain combines TRBV7-8 with TRBJ1-5, with D perhaps matching TRBD1 (6 bases). V lost 2 bases and J lost 5, with 28 bases in between. The CDR3 loop spans 20 amino acids. Germline loops: CDR1 SGHVS, CDR2 FQNEAQ. The CDR3 nucleotides are TGTGCCAGCAGCTTAACTAGCACAGGGAAGGGGAACAGGCTTCATCAGCCCCAGCATTTT. Its translation is CASSLTSTGKGNRLHQPQHF. Together with reference TRBV7-8 and TRBJ1-5, the CDR3 gives the full variable domain: GAGVSQSPRYKVAKRGQDVALRCDPISGHVSLFWYQQALGQGPEFLTYFQNEAQLDKSGLPSDRFFAERPEGSVSTLKIQRTQQEDSAVYLCASSLTSTGKGNRLHQPQHFGDGTRLSIL.

The J gene is TRBJ2-5, the V gene TRBV28, with D uncertain. The CDR3 has 13 residues. Germline-derived CDR1 and CDR2 are MDHEN and SYDVKM. Trimming removed 7 bases from V and 5 bases from J, with 14 bases in between. CDR3 sequence reads: CASINVGGETQYF. CDR3 nucleotide sequence: TGTGCCAGCATCAACGTGGGTGGGGAGACCCAGTACTTC.

The chain combines TRBV5-5 with TRBJ2-7, with 7 bases aligning to TRBD1. The CDR3 totals 16 residues. CDR1 SGHKS and CDR2 YYEKEE come from the germline V gene (reference sequence). V gave up 0 bases and J gave up 0 bases; unmatched junction bases: 6. The DNA for the CDR3 is TGTGCCAGCAGCTTGGACGGGACAGTACTCTCCTACGAGCAGTACTTC. Its protein is CASSLDGTVLSYEQYF.

The CDR3 sequence: CASSVGAESSYNEQFF. CDR3 bases: TGTGCCAGCAGCGTAGGGGCAGAAAGCTCCTACAATGAGCAGTTCTTC. The gene calls are TRBV9 and TRBJ2-1, with D unresolved. The CDR3 is 16 amino acids. V was trimmed by 0 bases and J by 0 bases, leaving 10 bases between them. Looked up from germline, CDR1 is SGDLS and CDR2 is YYNGEE. Full variable domain (remainder filled in from reference TRBV9 and TRBJ2-1): DSGVTQTPKHLITATGQRVTLRCSPRSGDLSVYWYQQSLDQGLQFLIQYYNGEERAKGNILERFSAQQFPDLHSELNLSSLELGDSALYFCASSVGAESSYNEQFFGPGTRLTVL.

V and J are TRBV4-1 and TRBJ1-1, with a tentative D call TRBD1 (6 bases). Germline values: CDR1 MGHRA, CDR2 YSYEKL. Trimming pared 4 bases from V and 1 base from J, leaving 10 bases between. CDR3 length: 14 residues. The CDR3 spells CASSLTTGNTEAFF. CDR3 DNA sequence: TGCGCCAGCAGCCTCACGACAGGGAACACTGAAGCTTTCTTT.

The J gene is TRBJ2-7, the V gene TRBV11-2, with D possibly TRBD2 on 5 matching bases. The V end lost 1 base, the J end lost 9 bases, and 16 bases lay between the germline ends. Germline-derived CDR1 and CDR2 are SGHAT and FQNNGV. The CDR3 is made up of 14 amino acids. The CDR3, as DNA: TGTGCCAGCAGCTTAGGGACTTCGGATTTGGGGCAGTACTTC. Protein product: CASSLGTSDLGQYF.